The 32 T cell receptor beta chains below come from one sample, sequenced in a study of Graves' ophthalmopathy and Graves' hyperthyroidism. As the template, RNA transcripts were used to amplify TCR beta CDR3 regions. First-round RT-PCR employed HTBI primers, with a second-round multiplex PCR after it. TCRdb processed the multiplex PCR reads anew with MiXCR; each CDR3 protein has one entry. Among some 210,000 distinct CDR3 sequences listed, under 30% were seen once. Input material: peripheral blood. The receptors here all came from a man over 45 with Graves' ophthalmopathy.

This clonotype occurred many times. The chain recombines TRBV30 with TRBJ1-2; the D gene is possibly TRBD1 (5 bases). The CDR3 length is 14 residues. V lost 8 bases and J lost 4, with 20 bases in between. Looked up from germline, CDR1 is GTSNPN and CDR2 is SVGIG (reference sequence). CDR3 DNA sequence: TGTGCCCGTTCGGGACGACAGCAAGTCTATGGCTACACCTTC. Translation: CARSGRQQVYGYTF.

This clonotype was counted ten times or more. CDR3 bases: TGCAGTGCTAGTGCGACAGGGGGCGCCGCCTATGGCTACACCTTC. This gives the protein CSASATGGAAYGYTF. The rearrangement links TRBV20-1 to TRBJ1-2, with 10 positions matching TRBD1. V shed 3 bases and J 4 bases; nucleotides not matched to a gene: 8. CDR1 is DFQATT, CDR2 SNEGSKA, per germline (reference sequence). The CDR3 length is 15 residues.

Ten or more counts support this clonotype. V is TRBV6-2 or TRBV6-3 and J is TRBJ2-7; the D gene is possibly TRBD1 (5 bases). V dropped 5 bases and J dropped 4 bases, with 12 bases sitting between them. This CDR3 is built from 13 residues. CDR1 and CDR2 (germline): MNHEY, SVGEGT. The CDR3 nucleotides are TGTGCCAGCAGTCGCCCAGGGTGGTACGAGCAGTACTTC. Protein: CASSRPGWYEQYF.

In this sample, this clonotype turned up many times. In DNA, the CDR3 is TGTGCCAGTGGACACGACCTTACCGGGGAGCTGTTTTTT. Translated: CASGHDLTGELFF. V gene TRBV19 combines with J gene TRBJ2-2; D possibly corresponds to TRBD1 (5 bases). Germline CDR1 and CDR2: LNHDA and SQIVND (reference sequence). V was trimmed by 8 bases and J by 5 bases, leaving 12 bases between them. This CDR3 has 13 residues. The variable domain in full, completed from reference TRBV19 and TRBJ2-2, reads DGGITQSPKYLFRKEGQNVTLSCEQNLNHDAMYWYRQDPGQGLRLIYYSQIVNDFQKGDIAEGYSVSREKKESFPLTVTSAQKNPTAFYLCASGHDLTGELFFGEGSRLTVL.

This clonotype came up many times. The rearrangement uses TRBV20-1 and TRBJ1-2, with 8 nucleotides matching TRBD1. The CDR3 spans 17 residues. V lost 5 bases and J lost 3; bases outside the gene matches: 17. Germline V gene data show CDR1 as DFQATT and CDR2 as SNEGSKA (reference sequence). The CDR3: CSADPRGPGLSHYGYTF. CDR3 DNA: TGCAGTGCTGACCCCAGGGGGCCTGGGCTATCTCACTATGGCTACACCTTC.

This clonotype was seen many times. The chain couples TRBV5-1 to TRBJ1-1; D gene ambiguous. The ends were cut back, 1 base at V and 4 bases at J, with 11 bases in the middle. The CDR3 extends over 14 amino acids. The germline V gene encodes CDR1 SGHRS and CDR2 YFSETQ. CDR3 region: CASSLSLGSTEAFF. CDR3 sequence (DNA): TGCGCCAGCAGCTTGTCCCTGGGGAGCACTGAAGCTTTCTTT.

The chain links TRBV28 to TRBJ1-1; 8 nucleotides line up with TRBD1. V trimming: 7 bases; J trimming: 3 bases; junction bases outside the gene matches: 7. This CDR3 has 14 amino acids. Germline V CDR1 and CDR2: MDHEN, SYDVKM. The chain's CDR3 is CASTLGTGHTEAFF. The CDR3 nucleotides are TGTGCCAGCACACTAGGGACAGGACACACTGAAGCTTTCTTT. The variable domain in full, with the rest retrieved from reference TRBV28 and TRBJ1-1, is DVKVTQSSRYLVKRTGEKVFLECVQDMDHENMFWYRQDPGLGLRLIYFSYDVKMKEKGDIPEGYSVSREKKERFSLILESASTNQTSMYLCASTLGTGHTEAFFGQGTRLTVV.

The chain links TRBV3-1 to TRBJ1-1; no definite D call. Germline assignment: CDR1 LGHDT and CDR2 YNNKEL (reference sequence). This CDR3 contains 15 residues. Deletions cut 1 base from V and 6 bases from J, with 15 bases between. The CDR3 sequence is CASSQAVTDLAEAFF. The CDR3 DNA is TGTGCCAGCAGCCAAGCCGTCACAGACCTAGCTGAAGCTTTCTTT.

CDR3 sequence reads: CASRESGRPGTQYF. The CDR3 nucleotides read TGTGCCAGCAGGGAGTCCGGGCGTCCAGGGACCCAGTACTTC. The chain couples TRBV7-2 to TRBJ2-5; no reliable D call. Germline loops: CDR1 SGHTA, CDR2 FQGNSA. The CDR3 is 14 residues long. V lost 6 bases and J lost 7, with 18 bases in between.

This clonotype has ten or more counts. J is TRBJ1-1 and V is TRBV5-1, with 8 positions matching TRBD1. Per the germline V gene, CDR1 is SGHRS and CDR2 is YFSETQ. This CDR3 is 15 amino acids long. After removal of 6 bases from V and 5 bases from J, the junction contained 12 bases not matched to a gene. The CDR3 protein is CASIRGGQGSTEAFF. The DNA of the CDR3 is TGCGCCAGCATTAGGGGTGGACAGGGCTCGACTGAAGCTTTCTTT.

This clonotype appeared a few times. The chain combines TRBV6-1 with TRBJ2-7; no reliable D call. Germline CDR1 is MNHNS and CDR2 is SASEGT. Trimming stripped 5 bases from V and 4 bases from J, with 9 bases between. The CDR3 runs 12 residues. CDR3 nucleotides: TGTGCCAGCAGTCCCCCTCCTTACGAGCAGTACTTC. Encoded protein: CASSPPPYEQYF.

The rearrangement uses TRBV2 and TRBJ1-5; D gene uncertain. The CDR3 is 11 amino acids. Germline V gives CDR1 SNHLY, CDR2 FYNNEI. Trimming stripped 6 bases from V and 5 bases from J, with 5 bases between. The CDR3 loop reads CASRKDQPQHF. The CDR3 coding sequence is TGTGCCAGCAGAAAGGATCAGCCCCAGCATTTT. The variable domain in full, completed from reference TRBV2 and TRBJ1-5, reads EPEVTQTPSHQVTQMGQEVILRCVPISNHLYFYWYRQILGQKVEFLVSFYNNEISEKSEIFDDQFSVERPDGSNFTLKIRSTKLEDSAMYFCASRKDQPQHFGDGTRLSIL.

This clonotype was seen many times. The genes are TRBV6-2 or TRBV6-3 and TRBJ2-7; tentatively, D is TRBD2 (6 bases). Germline CDR1 and CDR2: MNHEY and SVGEGT. This CDR3 contains 15 residues. The V and J ends lost 2 bases and 5 bases respectively, with 16 bases between them. The CDR3 region has the DNA TGTGCCAGCAGTTACGGCGGGGCCTCGCGCGACGAGCAGTACTTC. It yields the protein CASSYGGASRDEQYF.

This clonotype was recorded many times. This rearrangement joins TRBV30 to TRBJ1-6; D unclear. V lost 4 bases and J 7 bases, leaving 11 bases between the germline ends. CDR1 is GTSNPN and CDR2 is SVGIG in the germline V gene (reference sequence). This CDR3 has 13 amino acids. The CDR3 sequence is CAWTGGPNSPLHF. The CDR3 nucleotides read TGTGCCTGGACAGGAGGTCCGAATTCACCCCTCCACTTT.

This clonotype was detected ten times or more. This sequence joins TRBV6-5 and TRBJ2-2; 9 nucleotides agree with TRBD1. Germline CDR1 and CDR2: MNHEY and SVGAGI. The trim removed 5 bases at V and 5 bases at J, leaving 3 bases unmatched. CDR3 length equals 14 residues. The CDR3 DNA follows: TGTGCCAGCAGTAGGGACAGGGAGACCGGGGAGCTGTTTTTT. This translates into CASSRDRETGELFF.

This clonotype came up many times. The rearrangement uses TRBV28 and TRBJ1-5; possibly TRBD1 for D (5 bases). Trimming removed 2 bases at V and 4 bases at J, with 15 bases between. The CDR3 has 16 residues. Germline V lookup: CDR1 MDHEN, CDR2 SYDVKM. The CDR3 sequence is CASSLGRQGMNQPQHF. In DNA, the CDR3 is TGTGCCAGCAGTTTAGGTCGGCAGGGAATGAATCAGCCCCAGCATTTT.

In its sample, this clonotype was seen a few times. The rearrangement uses TRBV7-2 and TRBJ1-2; D remains ambiguous. The ends were cut back, 1 base at V and 2 bases at J, with 5 bases in the middle. Germline assignment: CDR1 SGHTA and CDR2 FQGNSA. The CDR3 runs 13 residues. DNA of the CDR3: TGTGCCAGCAGCTTAGACCCGAACTATGGCTACACCTTC. Amino acid sequence: CASSLDPNYGYTF.

This clonotype was counted at least ten times. The V and J genes are TRBV12-3 or TRBV12-4 and TRBJ1-1; D gene ambiguous. V was shortened by 5 bases and J by 1 base, with 2 bases between the two germline ends. CDR3 length: 11 residues. The DNA of the CDR3 is TGTGCCAGCAGTGAGAACACTGAAGCTTTCTTT. Its translation is CASSENTEAFF.

The chain joins TRBV7-2 to TRBJ1-5, with TRBD1 as a possible D gene (5 bases). The CDR3 consists of 15 residues. V was shortened by 5 bases and J by 2 bases, with 13 bases between the two germline ends. CDR1 SGHTA and CDR2 FQGNSA come from the germline V gene. The CDR3 DNA is TGTGCCAGCAGCCCTGGCGGGGCAGGCAATCAGCCCCAGCATTTT. Amino acids: CASSPGGAGNQPQHF.

This clonotype came up many times. This chain connects TRBV6-5 to TRBJ1-1, with 10 bases that match TRBD1. CDR1 is MNHEY, CDR2 SVGAGI, per germline. CDR3 length: 15 residues. The V and J ends lost 6 bases and 3 bases, in that order; junction bases with no gene match: 7. For the CDR3, the DNA is TGTGCCAGCAGACCCTGGACAGGGGGAGACACTGAAGCTTTCTTT. Protein product: CASRPWTGGDTEAFF.

The sample holds many counts of this clonotype. The chain couples TRBV28 to TRBJ2-7; D may be TRBD1 (5 bases). V dropped 1 base and J dropped 2 bases, with 9 bases sitting between them. Germline V gene lookup returns CDR1 MDHEN and CDR2 SYDVKM. The CDR3 extends over 14 amino acids. CDR3 residues: CASSLSAGTYEQYF. CDR3 coding DNA: TGTGCCAGCAGTTTATCTGCAGGGACCTACGAGCAGTACTTC. The full variable domain, completed using reference TRBV28 and TRBJ2-7, is DVKVTQSSRYLVKRTGEKVFLECVQDMDHENMFWYRQDPGLGLRLIYFSYDVKMKEKGDIPEGYSVSREKKERFSLILESASTNQTSMYLCASSLSAGTYEQYFGPGTRLTVT.

V usage is TRBV12-3 or TRBV12-4 and J usage is TRBJ1-6, with 8 positions matching TRBD1. This CDR3 spans 14 amino acids. Losses at the gene ends were 6 bases for V and 6 bases for J; bases not matched to a gene: 4. This CDR3 reads CASRSGGGNSPLHF. In DNA, the CDR3 is TGTGCCAGCAGGTCAGGGGGCGGTAATTCACCCCTCCACTTT.

There are many counts of this clonotype. The gene calls are TRBV3-1 and TRBJ2-7, with 9 bases fitting TRBD2. Germline values: CDR1 LGHDT, CDR2 YNNKEL (reference sequence). The CDR3 extends over 19 amino acids. V was clipped by 3 bases and J by 2 bases; unmatched bases: 17. CDR3 coding DNA: TGTGCCAGCAGCCATACTCCGGGACTAGCAAAGAGGAAGGCCTACGAGCAGTACTTC. Amino acid sequence: CASSHTPGLAKRKAYEQYF.

The sample holds one count of this clonotype. The chain links TRBV28 to TRBJ2-2; D gene unclear. The length of the CDR3 is 13 residues. Germline lookup yields CDR1 MDHEN and CDR2 SYDVKM. V was clipped by 11 bases and J by 1 base, with 11 bases between them. The CDR3 region has the DNA TGTGCCGTGGGTTTCCGGAACACCGGGGAGCTGTTTTTT. This encodes CAVGFRNTGELFF.

This clonotype appeared many times. The chain couples TRBV7-9 to TRBJ2-7, with D perhaps matching TRBD2 (6 bases). The CDR3 has 15 amino acids. CDR1 is SEHNR and CDR2 is FQNEAQ in the germline V gene (reference sequence). Trimming removed 4 bases at V and 3 bases at J, with 16 bases between. Here the CDR3 DNA reads TGTGCCAGCAGCTGGGTGGGGGAGGCCTACTACGAGCAGTACTTC. The encoded protein is CASSWVGEAYYEQYF.

This clonotype appeared many times. CDR3 nucleotides: TGTGCCAGCTTGTTGGGGACAGATTACGAGCAGTACTTC. Protein product: CASLLGTDYEQYF. This chain joins TRBV6-5 and TRBJ2-7, with 7 positions matching TRBD1. Germline CDR1 is MNHEY and CDR2 is SVGAGI. After removal of 8 bases from V and 4 bases from J, the junction contained 8 bases not matched to a gene. The CDR3 is 13 amino acids.

This clonotype showed up many times. This chain joins TRBV2 and TRBJ2-5, with D possibly TRBD2 on 6 matching bases. With 3 bases removed from V and 1 base from J, the gap between germline ends came to 6 bases. Per the germline V gene, CDR1 is SNHLY and CDR2 is FYNNEI. The CDR3 consists of 13 residues. The CDR3 here is CASSDGGQETQYF. CDR3 nucleotides: TGTGCCAGCAGTGACGGGGGCCAAGAGACCCAGTACTTC.

This clonotype has more than one count but fewer than ten. The V call is TRBV6-2 or TRBV6-3, the J call TRBJ1-3; no clear D. From germline, CDR1 is MNHEY and CDR2 SVGEGT. The CDR3 length is 17 residues. Trimming stripped 0 bases from V and 0 bases from J, with 12 bases between. Written as DNA, the CDR3 is TGTGCCAGCAGTTACTCGTTGTTCCCAAGCTCTGGAAACACCATATATTTT. It translates to CASSYSLFPSSGNTIYF.

This clonotype was observed many times. DNA of the CDR3: TGTGCCAGCAGCCAAGGACAGGGGAACACTGAAGCTTTCTTT. Residues: CASSQGQGNTEAFF. This rearrangement joins TRBV14 to TRBJ1-1, with 7 positions matching TRBD1. From germline, CDR1 is SGHDN and CDR2 FVKESK. CDR3 length: 14 residues. The J segment lost 1 base and the V segment lost 1 base, leaving 0 bases of the junction unmatched.

Notes on this clonotype: A much larger clone is a single base away; this may be a read error. J is TRBJ1-5 and V is TRBV6-5; D not resolved. Germline CDR1 MNHEY, CDR2 SVGAGI. V dropped 2 bases and J dropped 11 bases, with 7 bases sitting between them. CDR3 length equals 11 residues. CDR3 loop: CASSYMEAQHF. For the CDR3, the DNA is TGTGCCAGCAGTTACATGGAGGCCCAGCATTTT.

This clonotype was recorded many times. The rearrangement links TRBV7-8 to TRBJ2-7; possible D gene TRBD2, 5 bases. V lost 5 bases to trimming and J lost 6 bases, with 17 bases between them. This CDR3 has 14 residues. The germline gives CDR1 SGHVS, CDR2 FQNEAQ. The CDR3 loop reads CASSISGLTAEQYF. Here the CDR3 DNA reads TGTGCCAGCAGCATCTCTGGACTCACCGCCGAGCAGTACTTC.

This clonotype was recorded many times. The chain joins TRBV12-3 or TRBV12-4 to TRBJ2-2; D is possibly TRBD1 (5 bases). The germline V and J ends were trimmed by 6 bases and 6 bases, with 23 bases remaining between them. The CDR3 loop spans 17 amino acids. CDR3 DNA sequence: TGTGCCAGCAGCAGCGAGAACAGGTCGCTAAGACCCGGGGAGCTGTTTTTT. Amino acids: CASSSENRSLRPGELFF.